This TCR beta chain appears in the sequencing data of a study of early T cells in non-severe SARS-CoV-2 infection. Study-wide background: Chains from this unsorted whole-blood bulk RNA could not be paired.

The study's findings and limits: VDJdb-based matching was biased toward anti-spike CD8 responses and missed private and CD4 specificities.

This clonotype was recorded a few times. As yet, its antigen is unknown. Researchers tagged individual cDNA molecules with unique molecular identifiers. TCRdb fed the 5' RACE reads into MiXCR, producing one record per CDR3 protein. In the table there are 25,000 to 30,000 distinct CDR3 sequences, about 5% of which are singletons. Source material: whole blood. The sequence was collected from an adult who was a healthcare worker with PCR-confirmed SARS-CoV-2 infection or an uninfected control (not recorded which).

CDR3 region: CASSVGKTQYF. Written as DNA, the CDR3 is TGTGCCAGCAGCGTCGGAAAGACCCAGTACTTC. The gene calls are TRBV9 and TRBJ2-5; D ambiguous. Trimming stripped 2 bases from V and 6 bases from J, with 5 bases between. The CDR3 totals 11 residues. CDR1 is SGDLS, CDR2 YYNGEE, per germline.